This entry lists 22 T cell receptor beta chains sequenced from one sample in a study of T cells in localized non-small cell lung cancer. Clones were sequenced by immunoSEQ multiplex PCR, and TCRdb holds only the in-frame ones, with some missing. There are 15,000 or so clones in the sample; more than 70% occur only once, and about 2.9% lies in the top ten. The specimen comprised peripheral blood mononuclear cells, sampled before any cancer treatment. These receptors were obtained from a man between 40 and 75 years old with stage III lung adenocarcinoma.

This sequence joins TRBV28 and TRBJ2-7, with D unresolved. The germline V gene has CDR1 MDHEN and CDR2 SYDVKM. This CDR3 has 14 residues. V gave up 3 bases and J gave up 0 bases, with 9 bases separating them. The CDR3 loop is CASSFPSSSYEQYF. The CDR3 nucleotides are TGTGCCAGCAGTTTCCCCAGCAGCTCCTACGAGCAGTACTTC. Supplemented by reference TRBV28 and TRBJ2-7, the full variable domain reads DVKVTQSSRYLVKRTGEKVFLECVQDMDHENMFWYRQDPGLGLRLIYFSYDVKMKEKGDIPEGYSVSREKKERFSLILESASTNQTSMYLCASSFPSSSYEQYFGPGTRLTVT.

The chain links TRBV19 to TRBJ2-7; unclear D gene. This CDR3 spans 12 amino acids. Germline CDR1 reads LNHDA; CDR2 reads SQIVND (reference sequence). CDR3: CVNGPAAYEQYF. CDR3 sequence (DNA): TGTGTGAATGGACCAGCCGCCTACGAGCAGTACTTC. Complete variable domain (other parts from reference TRBV19 and TRBJ2-7): DGGITQSPKYLFRKEGQNVTLSCEQNLNHDAMYWYRQDPGQGLRLIYYSQIVNDFQKGDIAEGYSVSREKKESFPLTVTSAQKNPTAFYLCVNGPAAYEQYFGPGTRLTVT.

This sequence joins TRBV7-2 and TRBJ2-3; D gene unclear. The V gene's germline CDR1 is SGHTA and CDR2 FQGNSA. The CDR3 is made up of 12 amino acids. The V gene lost 3 bases and the J gene lost 0 bases, with 1 base spanning the gap. The CDR3 DNA reads TGTGCCAGCAGCTTGAGCACAGATACGCAGTATTTT. Translation: CASSLSTDTQYF.

This chain uses TRBV5-1 with TRBJ2-1; 8 positions agree with TRBD2. V lost 2 bases, J lost 7 bases, and 2 bases stayed unmatched. The CDR3 consists of 13 residues. Looked up from germline, CDR1 is SGHRS and CDR2 is YFSETQ. The CDR3 spells CASSLLAVNEQFF. CDR3 sequence (DNA): TGCGCCAGCAGCTTACTAGCGGTAAATGAGCAGTTCTTC.

J is TRBJ1-5 and V is TRBV2; no definite D call. The germline V gene has CDR1 SNHLY and CDR2 FYNNEI. The V end lost 4 bases, the J end lost 4 bases, and 11 bases lay between the germline ends. CDR3 length: 14 amino acids. The CDR3 loop reads CASSGRRLNQPQHF. The CDR3 DNA follows: TGTGCCAGCAGTGGGCGGCGGCTGAATCAGCCCCAGCATTTT. The complete variable domain, with remaining parts taken from reference TRBV2 and TRBJ1-5, reads EPEVTQTPSHQVTQMGQEVILRCVPISNHLYFYWYRQILGQKVEFLVSFYNNEISEKSEIFDDQFSVERPDGSNFTLKIRSTKLEDSAMYFCASSGRRLNQPQHFGDGTRLSIL.

Turning to this clone: Other DNA variants within this sample encode the same CDR3. The V call is TRBV4-1, the J call TRBJ2-1; 7 nucleotides align to TRBD2. CDR3 length: 18 residues. Trimming removed 0 bases from V and 0 bases from J; junction bases left unmatched: 8. Germline CDR1 and CDR2: MGHRA and YSYEKL. CDR3 sequence (DNA): TGCGCCAGCAGCCAAGAAGTCATCGGGAGGAGCTCCTACAATGAGCAGTTCTTC. It specifies CASSQEVIGRSSYNEQFF.

In this sample, this clone turned up once. This chain links TRBV4-2 with TRBJ2-7; no clear D gene. Germline V CDR1 and CDR2: LGHNA, YNFKEQ. V lost 0 bases to trimming and J lost 2 bases, with 11 bases between them. The CDR3 extends over 15 amino acids. CDR3 nucleotides: TGTGCCAGCAGCCAAGAACCCAGGTCCACCTACGAGCAGTACTTC. As protein: CASSQEPRSTYEQYF.

This CDR3 is CASKREMQANSPLHF. The CDR3 nucleotides read TGTGCCAGCAAGAGGGAGATGCAGGCTAATTCACCCCTCCACTTT. The chain recombines TRBV2 with TRBJ1-6; D unresolved. Looked up from germline, CDR1 is SNHLY and CDR2 is FYNNEI. The CDR3 covers 15 residues. The V end lost 7 bases, the J end lost 6 bases, and 16 bases lay between the germline ends.

This chain joins TRBV5-8 and TRBJ1-5; possibly TRBD1 for D (5 bases). CDR1 is SGHTS and CDR2 is YDEGEE in the germline V gene. With 0 bases removed from V and 0 bases from J, the gap between germline ends came to 7 bases. The length of the CDR3 is 15 residues. In nucleotides, the CDR3 is TGTGCCAGCAGCTTGGCAGGGCTTAGCAATCAGCCCCAGCATTTT. Translated, it gives CASSLAGLSNQPQHF.

This chain connects TRBV15 to TRBJ2-6, with D perhaps TRBD1 (6 bases). Germline CDR1 reads LNHNV; CDR2 reads YYDKDF (reference sequence). Deletions cut 8 bases from V and 2 bases from J, with 13 bases between. The CDR3 sequence is 15 residues long. CDR3 DNA sequence: TGTGCCACCGGACACACAGGGACTGGGGCCAACGTCCTGACTTTC. Protein product: CATGHTGTGANVLTF.

The chain couples TRBV6-5 to TRBJ2-1; D possibly corresponds to TRBD1 (6 bases). Germline V gene sequence: CDR1 MNHEY, CDR2 SVGAGI. The CDR3 is 14 residues long. Trimming took 2 bases from V and 5 from J, leaving 10 bases between them. DNA for the CDR3: TGTGCCAGCAGTTACGGCAGGGGCCACAATGAGCAGTTCTTC. Encoded protein: CASSYGRGHNEQFF.

The J gene is TRBJ2-2, the V gene TRBV5-1; D might be TRBD1 or TRBD2, each matching 5 bases. Germline CDR1 SGHRS, CDR2 YFSETQ. The CDR3 has 15 amino acids. V was cut by 0 bases and J by 5 bases, with 11 bases left in between. CDR3 in DNA: TGCGCCAGCAGCTTGGCCGAGGGGCAAACCGGGGAGCTGTTTTTT. Amino acid sequence: CASSLAEGQTGELFF.

The chain is built from TRBV30 and TRBJ2-7, with 8 bases that match TRBD1. Germline lookup yields CDR1 GTSNPN and CDR2 SVGIG (reference sequence). The V and J ends lost 0 bases and 4 bases, in that order; junction bases with no gene match: 14. CDR3 length equals 17 residues. CDR3 coding DNA: TGTGCCTGGAGTGTAACCTACGGACAGGGTCGAAGATACGAGCAGTACTTC. It yields the protein CAWSVTYGQGRRYEQYF.

This clone was counted between two and nine times. The V and J genes are TRBV25-1 and TRBJ1-2, with TRBD1 matching over 7 bases. This CDR3 comprises 16 residues. Germline assignment: CDR1 MGHDK and CDR2 SYGVNS. The junction had 12 bases not matched to a gene; V was cut back by 6 bases and J by 2 bases. The chain's CDR3 is CASRGLGTEDNYGYTF. The DNA for the CDR3 is TGTGCCAGCAGGGGGTTAGGGACAGAGGACAACTATGGCTACACCTTC.

The V and J genes are TRBV4-2 and TRBJ2-7, with 11 bases fitting TRBD2. V lost 0 bases and J lost 5; bases outside the gene matches: 9. The CDR3 contains 17 residues. Germline V gene sequence: CDR1 LGHNA, CDR2 YNFKEQ. This CDR3 reads CASSQDALAGGWNEQYF. The CDR3 nucleotides read TGTGCCAGCAGCCAAGATGCCCTAGCGGGAGGTTGGAACGAGCAGTACTTC.

This chain links TRBV4-1 with TRBJ2-7; D ambiguous. Deletions cut 0 bases from V and 1 base from J, with 13 bases between. The CDR3 loop spans 16 amino acids. Germline V gene data show CDR1 as MGHRA and CDR2 as YSYEKL. DNA of the CDR3: TGCGCCAGCAGCCAAGATACGGGTTTAGGATCCTACGAGCAGTACTTC. Translation gives CASSQDTGLGSYEQYF.

The chain joins TRBV7-6 to TRBJ2-5; D call uncertain. The CDR3 spans 12 residues. CDR1 is SGHVS, CDR2 FNYEAQ, per germline. Trimming removed 3 bases at V and 2 bases at J, with 4 bases between. The CDR3 here is CASSFGQETQYF. The CDR3 DNA is TGTGCCAGCAGCTTTGGGCAAGAGACCCAGTACTTC.

The rearrangement links TRBV11-2 to TRBJ2-6, with D unresolved. CDR3 length equals 18 residues. Deletions cut 5 bases from V and 5 bases from J, with 22 bases between. Looked up from germline, CDR1 is SGHAT and CDR2 is FQNNGV. The CDR3 coding sequence is TGTGCCAGCAGCATATGCTGCAAGCAACAAAGTCGGGCCAACGTCCTGACTTTC. Translating it yields CASSICCKQQSRANVLTF. The complete variable domain, with remaining parts taken from reference TRBV11-2 and TRBJ2-6, reads EAGVAQSPRYKIIEKRQSVAFWCNPISGHATLYWYQQILGQGPKLLIQFQNNGVVDDSQLPKDRFSAERLKGVDSTLKIQPAKLEDSAVYLCASSICCKQQSRANVLTFGAGSRLTVL.

The chain recombines TRBV9 with TRBJ2-1; no firm D call. V was shortened by 3 bases and J by 5 bases, with 21 bases between the two germline ends. CDR3 size: 17 residues. CDR1 and CDR2 from the germline V gene are SGDLS and YYNGEE. This CDR3 is CASSADPATLGNNEQFF. The CDR3 DNA reads as TGTGCCAGCAGCGCGGACCCTGCCACCTTGGGTAACAATGAGCAGTTCTTC.

V and J are TRBV5-6 and TRBJ2-7, with TRBD2 matching 7 bases. In germline, CDR1 is SGHDT, CDR2 YYEEEE. V gave up 0 bases and J gave up 3 bases; unmatched junction bases: 6. This CDR3 has 15 amino acids. DNA of the CDR3: TGTGCCAGCAGCTTGGTCGGGAGGACACACTACGAGCAGTACTTC. Translating it yields CASSLVGRTHYEQYF.

V gene TRBV11-2 combines with J gene TRBJ2-1; 10 nucleotides align to TRBD2. The CDR3 is made up of 16 amino acids. Germline CDR1 is SGHAT and CDR2 is FQNNGV. V trimming: 5 bases; J trimming: 6 bases; junction bases outside the gene matches: 10. The CDR3 sequence: CASSPEVVAGGNEQFF. The CDR3 DNA reads TGTGCCAGCAGCCCTGAGGTAGTAGCGGGGGGCAATGAGCAGTTCTTC. The full variable domain, rest sourced from reference TRBV11-2 and TRBJ2-1, is EAGVAQSPRYKIIEKRQSVAFWCNPISGHATLYWYQQILGQGPKLLIQFQNNGVVDDSQLPKDRFSAERLKGVDSTLKIQPAKLEDSAVYLCASSPEVVAGGNEQFFGPGTRLTVL.

The chain links TRBV11-3 to TRBJ2-1; 11 nucleotides line up with TRBD2. J gave up 2 bases and V 8 bases, and 5 bases lay outside the gene matches. This CDR3 comprises 15 residues. Germline V lookup: CDR1 SGHNT, CDR2 YENEEA. Written as DNA, the CDR3 is TGTGCCAGCTCCCAGGGACTAGCGGCCTACAATGAGCAGTTCTTC. Translation gives CASSQGLAAYNEQFF.